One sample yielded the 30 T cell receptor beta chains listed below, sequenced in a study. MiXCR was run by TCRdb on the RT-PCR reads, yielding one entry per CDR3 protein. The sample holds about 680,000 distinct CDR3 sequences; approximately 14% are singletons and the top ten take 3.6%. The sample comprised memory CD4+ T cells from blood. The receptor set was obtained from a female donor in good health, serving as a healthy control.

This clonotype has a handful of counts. DNA of the CDR3: TGTGCCACCAGTGCCGGACTATCCCCAGATACGCAGTATTTT. Protein product: CATSAGLSPDTQYF. The chain recombines TRBV24-1 with TRBJ2-3, with TRBD2 as a possible D gene (6 bases). This CDR3 comprises 14 residues. V dropped 5 bases and J dropped 4 bases, with 12 bases sitting between them. CDR1 KGHDR and CDR2 SFDVKD come from the germline V gene.

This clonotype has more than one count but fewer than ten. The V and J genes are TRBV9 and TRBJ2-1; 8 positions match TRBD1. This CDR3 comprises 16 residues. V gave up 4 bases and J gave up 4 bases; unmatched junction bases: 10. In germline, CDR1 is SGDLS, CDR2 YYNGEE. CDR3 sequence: CASSPQLTGEYNEQFF. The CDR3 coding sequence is TGTGCCAGCAGCCCTCAGCTGACAGGGGAATACAATGAGCAGTTCTTC.

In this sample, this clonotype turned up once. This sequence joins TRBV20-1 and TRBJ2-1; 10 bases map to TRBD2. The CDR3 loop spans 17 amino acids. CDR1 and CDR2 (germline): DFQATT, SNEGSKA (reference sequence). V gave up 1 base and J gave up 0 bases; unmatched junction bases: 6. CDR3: CSARALLAGSSYNEQFF. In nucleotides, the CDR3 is TGCAGTGCTAGAGCTTTACTAGCGGGGAGCTCCTACAATGAGCAGTTCTTC.

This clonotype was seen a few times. DNA of the CDR3: TGCAGTGCTAGAACTGGACTAGCTACTTCAGAGACCCAGTACTTC. This translates into CSARTGLATSETQYF. This rearrangement joins TRBV20-1 to TRBJ2-5, with TRBD2 identical over 8 bases. Germline CDR1 reads DFQATT; CDR2 reads SNEGSKA (reference sequence). V dropped 2 bases and J dropped 4; count of bases not matched to a gene: 9. This CDR3 comprises 15 residues.

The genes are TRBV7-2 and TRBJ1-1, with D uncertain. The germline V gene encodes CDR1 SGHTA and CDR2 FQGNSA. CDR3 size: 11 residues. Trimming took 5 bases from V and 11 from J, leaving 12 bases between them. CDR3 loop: CASSPQSSAFF. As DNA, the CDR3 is TGTGCCAGCAGCCCCCAGTCGTCGGCTTTCTTT.

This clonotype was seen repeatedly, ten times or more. The CDR3 bases are TGCGCCAGCAGCTTAGAGGGGGACAGCGATACGCAGTATTTT. Protein: CASSLEGDSDTQYF. The chain couples TRBV5-1 to TRBJ2-3, with 7 bases aligning to TRBD1. Per the germline V gene, CDR1 is SGHRS and CDR2 is YFSETQ. The CDR3 runs 14 residues. V gave up 2 bases and J gave up 6 bases; unmatched junction bases: 6.

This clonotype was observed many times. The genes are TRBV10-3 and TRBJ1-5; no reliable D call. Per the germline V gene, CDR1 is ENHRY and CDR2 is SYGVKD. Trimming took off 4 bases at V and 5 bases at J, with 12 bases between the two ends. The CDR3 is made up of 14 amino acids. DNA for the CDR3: TGTGCCATCAGTGCGAGTACTGTAGATCAGCCCCAGCATTTT. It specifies CAISASTVDQPQHF.

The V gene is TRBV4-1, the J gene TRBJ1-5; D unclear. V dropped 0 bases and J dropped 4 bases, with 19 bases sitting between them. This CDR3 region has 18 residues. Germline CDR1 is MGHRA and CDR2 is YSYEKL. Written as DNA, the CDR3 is TGCGCCAGCAGCCAAGACCCCACCTATGAGAGCCAAAATCAGCCCCAGCATTTT. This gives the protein CASSQDPTYESQNQPQHF.

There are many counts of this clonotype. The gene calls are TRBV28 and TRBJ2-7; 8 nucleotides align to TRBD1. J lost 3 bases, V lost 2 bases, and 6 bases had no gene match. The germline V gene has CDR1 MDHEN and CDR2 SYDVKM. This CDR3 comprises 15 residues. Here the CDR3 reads CASSLPGTGNYEQYF. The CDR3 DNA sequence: TGTGCCAGCAGTTTACCCGGGACAGGCAACTACGAGCAGTACTTC.

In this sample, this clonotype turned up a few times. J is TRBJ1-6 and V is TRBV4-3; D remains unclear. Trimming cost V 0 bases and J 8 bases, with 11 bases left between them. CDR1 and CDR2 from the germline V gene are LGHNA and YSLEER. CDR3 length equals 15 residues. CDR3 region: CASSQEGNADSPLHF. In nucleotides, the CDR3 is TGCGCCAGCAGCCAAGAGGGGAACGCCGATTCACCCCTCCACTTT.

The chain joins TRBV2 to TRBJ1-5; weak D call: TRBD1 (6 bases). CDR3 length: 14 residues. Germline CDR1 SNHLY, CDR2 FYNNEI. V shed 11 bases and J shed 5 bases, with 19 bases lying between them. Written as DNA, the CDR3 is TGTGCCGGCCCACCGCTTACAGGGCATCAGCCCCAGCATTTT. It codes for CAGPPLTGHQPQHF.

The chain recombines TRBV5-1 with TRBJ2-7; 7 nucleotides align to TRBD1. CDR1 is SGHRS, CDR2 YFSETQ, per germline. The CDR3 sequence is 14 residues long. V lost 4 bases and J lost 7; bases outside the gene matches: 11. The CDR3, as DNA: TGCGCCAGCAGCCTCAAGGGGGACAGTCATGAGCAGTACTTC. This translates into CASSLKGDSHEQYF.

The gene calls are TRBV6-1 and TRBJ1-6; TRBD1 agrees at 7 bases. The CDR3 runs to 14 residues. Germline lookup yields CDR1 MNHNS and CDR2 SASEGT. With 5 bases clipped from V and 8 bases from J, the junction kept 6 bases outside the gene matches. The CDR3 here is CASSLTGEDSPLHF. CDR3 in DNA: TGTGCCAGCAGTCTCACAGGGGAGGATTCACCCCTCCACTTT.

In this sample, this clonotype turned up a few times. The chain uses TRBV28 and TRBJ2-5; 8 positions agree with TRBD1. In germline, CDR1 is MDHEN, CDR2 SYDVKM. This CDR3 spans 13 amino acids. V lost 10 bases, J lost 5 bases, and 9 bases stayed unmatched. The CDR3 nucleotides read TGTGCCACTCACCCCAGGGGGCTGGAGACCCAGTACTTC. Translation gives CATHPRGLETQYF.

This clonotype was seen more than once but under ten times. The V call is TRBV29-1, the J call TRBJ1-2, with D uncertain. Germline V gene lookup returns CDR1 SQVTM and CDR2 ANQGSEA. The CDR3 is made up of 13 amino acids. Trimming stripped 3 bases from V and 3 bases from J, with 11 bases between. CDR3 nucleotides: TGCAGCGTTGATAGGGCGCGGGACTATGGCTACACCTTC. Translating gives CSVDRARDYGYTF.

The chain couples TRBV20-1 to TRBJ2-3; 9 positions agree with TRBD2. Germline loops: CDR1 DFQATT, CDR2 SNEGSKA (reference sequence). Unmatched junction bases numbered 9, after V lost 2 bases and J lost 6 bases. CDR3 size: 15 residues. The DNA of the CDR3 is TGCAGTGCTAGACTTCCGGGACTAGCCGTCGATACGCAGTATTTT. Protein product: CSARLPGLAVDTQYF.

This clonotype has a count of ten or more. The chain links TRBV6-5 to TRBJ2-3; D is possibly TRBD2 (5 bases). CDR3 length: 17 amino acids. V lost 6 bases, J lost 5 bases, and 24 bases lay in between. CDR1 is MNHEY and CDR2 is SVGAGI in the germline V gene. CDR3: CASRSLRVGRRIDTQYF. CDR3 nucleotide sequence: TGTGCCAGCAGGTCCCTGCGGGTGGGGAGACGGATAGATACGCAGTATTTT.

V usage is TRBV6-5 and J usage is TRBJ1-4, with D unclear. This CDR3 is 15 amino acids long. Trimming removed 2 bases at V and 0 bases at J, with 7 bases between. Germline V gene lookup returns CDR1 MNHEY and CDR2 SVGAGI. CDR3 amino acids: CASSYRRPTNEKLFF. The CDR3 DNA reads TGTGCCAGCAGTTACAGGAGACCAACTAATGAAAAACTGTTTTTT.

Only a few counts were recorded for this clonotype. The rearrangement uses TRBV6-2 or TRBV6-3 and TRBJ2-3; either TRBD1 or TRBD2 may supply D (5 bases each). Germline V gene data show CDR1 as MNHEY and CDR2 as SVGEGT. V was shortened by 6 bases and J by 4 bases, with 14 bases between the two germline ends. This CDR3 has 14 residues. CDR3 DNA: TGTGCCAGCAGACTCACCCGGGGCGCAGATACGCAGTATTTT. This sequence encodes CASRLTRGADTQYF.

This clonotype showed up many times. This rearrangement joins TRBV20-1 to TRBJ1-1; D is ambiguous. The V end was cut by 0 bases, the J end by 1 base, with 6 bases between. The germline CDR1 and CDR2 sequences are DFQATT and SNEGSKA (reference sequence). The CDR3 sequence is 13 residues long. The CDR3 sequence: CSAREQPNTEAFF. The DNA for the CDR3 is TGCAGTGCTAGAGAACAGCCGAACACTGAAGCTTTCTTT.

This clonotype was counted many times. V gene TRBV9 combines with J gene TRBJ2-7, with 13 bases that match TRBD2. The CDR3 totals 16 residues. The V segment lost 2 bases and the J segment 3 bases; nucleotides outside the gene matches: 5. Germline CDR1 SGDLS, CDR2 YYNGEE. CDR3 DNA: TGTGCCAGCAGCGTCGCCGGACTAGCGGGAGTCTACGAGCAGTACTTC. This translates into CASSVAGLAGVYEQYF.

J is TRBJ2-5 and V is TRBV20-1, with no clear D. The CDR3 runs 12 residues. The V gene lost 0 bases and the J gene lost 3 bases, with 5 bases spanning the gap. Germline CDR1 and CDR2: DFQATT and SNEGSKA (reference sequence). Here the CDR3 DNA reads TGCAGTGCTAGAGATCGGAAAGAGACCCAGTACTTC. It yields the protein CSARDRKETQYF.

CDR3 protein: CSARPLQGFNGYTF. Written as DNA, the CDR3 is TGCAGTGCTAGACCACTTCAGGGGTTCAATGGCTACACCTTC. The chain joins TRBV20-1 to TRBJ1-2; D might be TRBD1 (6 bases). This CDR3 is built from 14 residues. Trimming removed 2 bases at V and 6 bases at J, with 16 bases between. Germline assignment: CDR1 DFQATT and CDR2 SNEGSKA (reference sequence).

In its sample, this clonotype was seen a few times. The CDR3 loop is CASSLDGGTNQPQHF. The CDR3 coding sequence is TGTGCCAGCAGCTTAGATGGAGGGACCAATCAGCCCCAGCATTTT. J is TRBJ1-5 and V is TRBV7-9; possible D gene TRBD1, 5 bases. V was clipped by 1 base and J by 3 bases, with 10 bases between them. This CDR3 is built from 15 residues. Germline V gene sequence: CDR1 SEHNR, CDR2 FQNEAQ (reference sequence).

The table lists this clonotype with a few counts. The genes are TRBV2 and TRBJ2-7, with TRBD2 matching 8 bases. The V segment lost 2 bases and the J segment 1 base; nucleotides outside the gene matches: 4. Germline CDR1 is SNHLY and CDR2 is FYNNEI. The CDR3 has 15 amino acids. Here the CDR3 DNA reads TGTGCCAGCAGTGAACCCGGGGGGGAGTCCTACGAGCAGTACTTC. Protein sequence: CASSEPGGESYEQYF.

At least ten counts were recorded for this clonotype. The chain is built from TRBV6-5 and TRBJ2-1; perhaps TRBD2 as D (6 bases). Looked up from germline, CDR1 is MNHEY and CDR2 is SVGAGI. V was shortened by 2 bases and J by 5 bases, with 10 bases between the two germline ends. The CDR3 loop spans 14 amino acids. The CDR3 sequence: CASSYTDYNNEQFF. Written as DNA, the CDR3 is TGTGCCAGCAGTTACACGGACTACAACAATGAGCAGTTCTTC.

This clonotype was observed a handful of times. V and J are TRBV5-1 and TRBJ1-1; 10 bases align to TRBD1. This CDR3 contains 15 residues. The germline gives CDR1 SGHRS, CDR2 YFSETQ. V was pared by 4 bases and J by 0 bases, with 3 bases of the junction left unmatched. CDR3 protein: CASSVGTGVNTEAFF. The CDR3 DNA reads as TGCGCCAGCAGCGTGGGGACAGGGGTGAACACTGAAGCTTTCTTT.

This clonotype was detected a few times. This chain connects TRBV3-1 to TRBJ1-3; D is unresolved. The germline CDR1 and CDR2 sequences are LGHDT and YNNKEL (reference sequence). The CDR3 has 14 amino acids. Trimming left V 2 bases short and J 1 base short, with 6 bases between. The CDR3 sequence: CASSQTESGNTIYF. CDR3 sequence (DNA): TGTGCCAGCAGCCAAACAGAATCTGGAAACACCATATATTTT. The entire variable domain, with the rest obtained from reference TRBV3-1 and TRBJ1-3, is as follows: DTAVSQTPKYLVTQMGNDKSIKCEQNLGHDTMYWYKQDSKKFLKIMFSYNNKELIINETVPNRFSPKSPDKAHLNLHINSLELGDSAVYFCASSQTESGNTIYFGEGSWLTVV.

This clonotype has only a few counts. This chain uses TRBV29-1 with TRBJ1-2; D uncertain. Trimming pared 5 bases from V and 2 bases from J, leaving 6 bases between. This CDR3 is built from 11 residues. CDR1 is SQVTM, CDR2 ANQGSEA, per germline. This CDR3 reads CSVTENYGYTF. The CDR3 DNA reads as TGCAGCGTTACAGAGAACTATGGCTACACCTTC.

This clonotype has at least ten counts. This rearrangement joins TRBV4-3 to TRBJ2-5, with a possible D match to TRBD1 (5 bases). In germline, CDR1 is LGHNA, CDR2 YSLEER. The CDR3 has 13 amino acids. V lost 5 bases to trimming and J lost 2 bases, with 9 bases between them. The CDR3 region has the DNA TGCGCCAGCAGCGACAGAATTCAAGAGACCCAGTACTTC. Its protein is CASSDRIQETQYF.